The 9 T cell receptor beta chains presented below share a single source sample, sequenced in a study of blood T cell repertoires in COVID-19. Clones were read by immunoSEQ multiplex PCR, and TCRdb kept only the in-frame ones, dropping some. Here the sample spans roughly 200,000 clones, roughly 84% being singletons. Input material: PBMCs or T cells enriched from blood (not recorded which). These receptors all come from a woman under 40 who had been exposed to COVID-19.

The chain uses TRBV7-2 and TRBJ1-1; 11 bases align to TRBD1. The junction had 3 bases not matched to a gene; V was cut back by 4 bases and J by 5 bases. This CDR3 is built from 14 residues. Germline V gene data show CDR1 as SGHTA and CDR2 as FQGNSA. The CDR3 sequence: CASSSRDRGTEAFF. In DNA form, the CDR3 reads TGTGCCAGCAGCTCCAGGGACAGGGGGACTGAAGCTTTCTTT.

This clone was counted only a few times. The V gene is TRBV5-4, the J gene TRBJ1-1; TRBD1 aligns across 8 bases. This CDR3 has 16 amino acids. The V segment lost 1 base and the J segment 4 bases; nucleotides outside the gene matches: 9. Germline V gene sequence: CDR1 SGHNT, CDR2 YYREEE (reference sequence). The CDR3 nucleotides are TGTGCCAGCAGCTTGTCATGGACAGGGCCAGGCACTGAAGCTTTCTTT. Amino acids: CASSLSWTGPGTEAFF.

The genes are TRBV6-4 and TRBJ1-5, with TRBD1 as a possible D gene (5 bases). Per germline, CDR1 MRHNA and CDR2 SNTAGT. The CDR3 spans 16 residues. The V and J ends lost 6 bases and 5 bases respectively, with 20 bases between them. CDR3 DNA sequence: TGTGCCAGCAGCCCGTGGGGGGTATTTTTTGATCAGCCCCAGCATTTT. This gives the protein CASSPWGVFFDQPQHF.

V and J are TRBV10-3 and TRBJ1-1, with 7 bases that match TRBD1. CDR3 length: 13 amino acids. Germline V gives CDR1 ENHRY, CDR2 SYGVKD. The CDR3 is CACRQGGNTEAFF. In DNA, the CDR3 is TGTGCGTGTCGACAGGGAGGGAACACTGAAGCTTTCTTT.

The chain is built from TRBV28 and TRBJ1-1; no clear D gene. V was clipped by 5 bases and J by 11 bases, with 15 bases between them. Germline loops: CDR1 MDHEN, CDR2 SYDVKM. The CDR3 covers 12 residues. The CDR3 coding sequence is TGTGCCAGCAGTCCCCGAGGGCCGGTGGCTTTCTTT. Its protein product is CASSPRGPVAFF.

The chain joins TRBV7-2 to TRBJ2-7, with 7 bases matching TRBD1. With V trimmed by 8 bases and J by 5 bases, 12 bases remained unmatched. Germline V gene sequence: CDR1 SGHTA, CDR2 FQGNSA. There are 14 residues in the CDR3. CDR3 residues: CASSRGLSTDEQYF. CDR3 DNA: TGTGCCAGCTCGAGGGGGCTCTCGACGGACGAGCAGTACTTC.

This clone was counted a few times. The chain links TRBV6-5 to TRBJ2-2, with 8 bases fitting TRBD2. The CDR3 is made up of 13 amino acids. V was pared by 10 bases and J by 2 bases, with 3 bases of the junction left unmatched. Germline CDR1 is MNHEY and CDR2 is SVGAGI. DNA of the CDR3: TGTGCCACGCGGGGGGTAAACACCGGGGAGCTGTTTTTT. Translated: CATRGVNTGELFF.

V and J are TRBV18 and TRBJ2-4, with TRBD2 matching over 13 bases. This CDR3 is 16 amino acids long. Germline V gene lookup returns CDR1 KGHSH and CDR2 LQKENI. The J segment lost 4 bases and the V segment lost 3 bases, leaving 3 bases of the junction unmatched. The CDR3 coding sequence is TGTGCCAGCTCACCGGTGGGACTAGCGGGGAAAAACATTCAGTACTTC. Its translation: CASSPVGLAGKNIQYF.

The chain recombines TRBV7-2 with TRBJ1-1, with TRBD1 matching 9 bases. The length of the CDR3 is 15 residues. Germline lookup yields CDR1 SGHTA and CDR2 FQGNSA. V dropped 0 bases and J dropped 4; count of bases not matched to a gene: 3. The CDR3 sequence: CASSLAGQGVTEAFF. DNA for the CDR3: TGTGCCAGCAGCTTAGCGGGACAGGGAGTCACTGAAGCTTTCTTT.